This T cell receptor beta chain was identified during a study of T cell repertoires in cytomegalovirus infection (dated by TCRdb to between 2017 and 2020). Turning to the overall study: Because public TCR beta signatures pointed to carriage of CMV infection together with the matching HLA type, the HLA type of each donor mattered for the analysis. Broader findings and caveats from the paper: The ex vivo response was dominated by HLA-C-restricted CMV-specific TCR beta clonotypes, and the single most frequent clonotype in two of eight donors was supplied by these HLA-C-restricted clonotypes. Carriers of CMV infection plus the relevant HLA type were discriminated by the cumulative frequency of public TCR beta family members in the study cohort and in an independent roughly 380-donor cohort.

Sequencing took place on an Illumina HiSeq 1500. In-frame beta chains were kept once TCRdb had trimmed the public reads at Q25 with fastp and called clones with MiXCR. Each record represents a unique CDR3 protein, reported with the most common genes and DNA among its rows. The sample records 400,000 or so distinct CDR3 sequences, about a third of which are singletons. 12% to 15% of the sample rests with the top ten. On this clonotype itself: Its antigen is not yet known. One end of the junction fails to match germline, which may point to a read error.

This clonotype was obtained from a human donor in good health (CMV status not recorded). Some clones in this sample may be carry-over from other donors' samples. The sequenced material came from PBMCs.

The nucleotide sequence is given as TGTGCCAGCAGCCAAGACGTTAGTGAGCTGAACACTGAAGCTTCCTTT. Translated, it reads CASSQDVSELNTEASF. The chain uses TRBV14 and TRBJ1-1, with the D gene too uncertain to name. The cysteine opens and the phenylalanine closes a CDR3 of 16 amino acids. Only CDR3 DNA is held: 48 bases, read in frame from base 1. The CDR1 and CDR2 encoded by the germline V gene are SGHDN and FVKESK.